Presented here are 21 T cell receptor beta chains from one specimen sequenced in a study of cytomegalovirus exposure and HLA in healthy donors. Libraries were prepared by immunoSEQ multiplex PCR; TCRdb keeps only in-frame clonotypes and omits some of them. Of some 170,000 clones listed, about 82% are singletons. Input material: PBMCs. These receptors all stem from a man aged 30-40 years in good health and CMV-seropositive.

In its sample, this clone was seen once. The rearrangement joins TRBV6-5 to TRBJ2-3; weak D call: TRBD1 (5 bases). This CDR3 has 15 residues. V lost 6 bases to trimming and J lost 2 bases, with 15 bases between them. CDR1 is MNHEY, CDR2 SVGAGI, per germline. This CDR3 reads CASRATHRSTDTQYF. Here the CDR3 DNA reads TGTGCCAGCAGAGCAACCCACAGGTCCACAGATACGCAGTATTTT.

J is TRBJ1-1 and V is TRBV6-6; no clear D. V gave up 6 bases and J gave up 5 bases, with 10 bases separating them. Germline CDR1 is MNHNY and CDR2 is SVGAGI (reference sequence). The CDR3 extends over 12 amino acids. CDR3 in DNA: TGTGCCAGCAGCTTCGAACGGACTGAAGCTTTCTTT. Its protein product is CASSFERTEAFF.

The chain carries TRBV4-3 and TRBJ2-3; D perhaps matches TRBD2 (6 bases). Deletions cut 4 bases from V and 0 bases from J, with 14 bases between. This CDR3 comprises 16 residues. Germline CDR1 and CDR2: LGHNA and YSLEER. The CDR3 is CASSLKSAGSTDTQYF. In DNA, the CDR3 is TGCGCCAGCAGCCTCAAGTCGGCGGGGAGCACAGATACGCAGTATTTT.

The V and J genes are TRBV4-3 and TRBJ1-2; tentatively, D is TRBD1 (5 bases). Between the trimmed V and J ends, which lost 0 bases and 7 bases, there was a span of 15 bases. Per germline, CDR1 LGHNA and CDR2 YSLEER. The CDR3 is made up of 15 amino acids. The CDR3 DNA follows: TGCGCCAGCAGCCAAGATCAGGGCGTGTATAGTGGCTACACCTTC. Protein sequence: CASSQDQGVYSGYTF.

This clone was recorded only once. The genes are TRBV5-8 and TRBJ2-3; TRBD2 aligns across 8 bases. The CDR3 extends over 16 amino acids. Germline V gives CDR1 SGHTS, CDR2 YDEGEE. Trimming at V came to 0 bases and at J to 2 bases, leaving 5 bases not matched to a gene. The CDR3 here is CASSLGAGGTTDTQYF. CDR3 sequence (DNA): TGTGCCAGCAGCTTGGGCGCGGGGGGAACCACAGATACGCAGTATTTT.

Written as DNA, the CDR3 is TGCGCCAGCAGCCAGGCCCACAGGGGGACTGAAGCTTTCTTT. This sequence encodes CASSQAHRGTEAFF. This chain links TRBV4-3 with TRBJ1-1; 8 nucleotides align to TRBD1. The CDR3 is 14 amino acids. Germline V gene data show CDR1 as LGHNA and CDR2 as YSLEER. The V segment lost 3 bases and the J segment 5 bases; nucleotides outside the gene matches: 5.

In its sample, this clone was seen once. The CDR3 protein is CASTLRGTSGNEQFF. CDR3 DNA sequence: TGTGCCAGCACCCTCCGAGGGACTAGCGGCAATGAGCAGTTCTTC. The J gene is TRBJ2-1, the V gene TRBV2; 11 bases align to TRBD2. The junction had 8 bases not matched to a gene; V was cut back by 7 bases and J by 6 bases. This CDR3 region has 15 residues. Germline V CDR1 and CDR2: SNHLY, FYNNEI.

The gene calls are TRBV2 and TRBJ1-6; 9 positions agree with TRBD1. J gave up 14 bases and V 5 bases, and 25 bases lay outside the gene matches. The CDR3 loop spans 19 amino acids. The germline V gene has CDR1 SNHLY and CDR2 FYNNEI. The CDR3 reads CASSSTGTGNAQDRLSLHF. The CDR3 region has the DNA TGTGCCAGCAGTTCGACCGGGACAGGGAACGCCCAAGACCGTTTATCCCTCCACTTT.

The CDR3: CASSEYLGRGSYNEQFF. DNA for the CDR3: TGCGCCAGCAGTGAGTACCTCGGGCGGGGTTCCTACAATGAGCAGTTCTTC. The V and J genes are TRBV10-1 and TRBJ2-1; D possibly corresponds to TRBD2 (6 bases). V lost 1 base and J lost 1, with 14 bases in between. The germline V gene has CDR1 WNHNN and CDR2 SYGVQD (reference sequence). The CDR3 contains 17 residues.

In its sample, this clone was seen a few times. The chain carries TRBV7-9 and TRBJ1-2, with D hard to call. In germline, CDR1 is SEHNR, CDR2 FQNEAQ (reference sequence). The CDR3 extends over 14 amino acids. V lost 1 base, J lost 4 bases, and 10 bases lay in between. CDR3 nucleotide sequence: TGTGCCAGCAGCTTAGGCTTGGGGAGCTATGGCTACACCTTC. Its protein product is CASSLGLGSYGYTF.

The chain employs TRBV2 and TRBJ2-2; a possible D gene is TRBD2 (6 bases). There are 14 residues in the CDR3. V dropped 7 bases and J dropped 1 base, with 10 bases sitting between them. Germline loops: CDR1 SNHLY, CDR2 FYNNEI. The CDR3 DNA follows: TGTGCCAGCAAGAAAGCGGGGAACACCGGGGAGCTGTTTTTT. It codes for CASKKAGNTGELFF. Drawing the rest from reference TRBV2 and TRBJ2-2, the complete variable domain is EPEVTQTPSHQVTQMGQEVILRCVPISNHLYFYWYRQILGQKVEFLVSFYNNEISEKSEIFDDQFSVERPDGSNFTLKIRSTKLEDSAMYFCASKKAGNTGELFFGEGSRLTVL.

As for this clone: Different DNA sequences within this sample yield the same CDR3. The chain joins TRBV5-1 to TRBJ2-3; D is unresolved. Trimming cost V 4 bases and J 2 bases, with 5 bases left between them. CDR1 SGHRS and CDR2 YFSETQ come from the germline V gene. The length of the CDR3 is 12 residues. CDR3 residues: CASSLYTDTQYF. CDR3 DNA sequence: TGCGCCAGCAGCCTCTACACAGATACGCAGTATTTT.

There are a few counts of this clone. V gene TRBV18 combines with J gene TRBJ2-7; 8 bases line up with TRBD1. This CDR3 has 15 residues. V lost 3 bases, J lost 2 bases, and 6 bases stayed unmatched. CDR1 is KGHSH and CDR2 is LQKENI in the germline V gene. In nucleotides, the CDR3 is TGTGCCAGCTCACCTCGACAGGGGTCAACCTACGAGCAGTACTTC. This gives the protein CASSPRQGSTYEQYF.

The chain is built from TRBV20-1 and TRBJ1-2; TRBD1 might be the D (6 bases). The germline V and J ends were trimmed by 4 bases and 6 bases, with 9 bases remaining between them. The germline V gene encodes CDR1 DFQATT and CDR2 SNEGSKA (reference sequence). This CDR3 region has 11 residues. CDR3 sequence reads: CSAMYRDGYTF. For the CDR3, the DNA is TGCAGTGCTATGTACAGGGATGGCTACACCTTC.

The chain couples TRBV7-7 to TRBJ2-2; a possible D gene is TRBD2 (6 bases). The CDR3 runs 13 residues. Germline values: CDR1 SSHAT, CDR2 FNYEAQ (reference sequence). For the CDR3, the DNA is TGTGCTGGGGCGGAGGGCCGGAACGGGGAGCTGTTTTTT. Translation: CAGAEGRNGELFF.

The chain uses TRBV6-1 and TRBJ2-2; D unclear. The CDR3 is made up of 13 amino acids. Germline V lookup: CDR1 MNHNS, CDR2 SASEGT. Trimming removed 8 bases at V and 1 base at J, with 8 bases between. The CDR3 spells CASGGLNTGELFF. DNA for the CDR3: TGTGCCAGCGGCGGATTGAACACCGGGGAGCTGTTTTTT.

This chain joins TRBV4-1 and TRBJ1-5, with D possibly being TRBD1 (6 bases). Germline CDR1 reads MGHRA; CDR2 reads YSYEKL. The CDR3 has 16 amino acids. Trimming shortened V by 4 bases and J by 6 bases, and 19 bases separated the two germline ends. For the CDR3, the DNA is TGCGCCAGCAGCCCTGGCAGGGGTTTAGTAACTCAGCCCCAGCATTTT. It codes for CASSPGRGLVTQPQHF.

The rearrangement uses TRBV4-3 and TRBJ2-3; D remains unclear. The CDR3 extends over 16 amino acids. The germline gives CDR1 LGHNA, CDR2 YSLEER. The ends were cut back, 0 bases at V and 10 bases at J, with 20 bases in the middle. CDR3 in DNA: TGCGCCAGCAGCCAAGATTTGGTCGTTCTAGGAGCGCCGCAGTATTTT. It is translated as CASSQDLVVLGAPQYF.

CDR3 in amino acids: CSVRTGGRTEAFF. As DNA, the CDR3 is TGCAGCGTTCGGACAGGGGGCCGTACTGAAGCTTTCTTT. This chain connects TRBV29-1 to TRBJ1-1; 11 bases fit TRBD1. The V and J ends lost 5 bases and 5 bases, in that order; junction bases with no gene match: 4. Germline CDR1 is SQVTM and CDR2 is ANQGSEA. The CDR3 contains 13 residues.

The CDR3 loop reads CASSYSGLTMGTEAFF. The CDR3 DNA is TGTGCCAGCAGTTACTCGGGGTTGACTATGGGCACTGAAGCTTTCTTT. The J gene is TRBJ1-1, the V gene TRBV6-5; the D is unclear. Trimming cost V 0 bases and J 4 bases, with 15 bases left between them. Germline CDR1 reads MNHEY; CDR2 reads SVGAGI. This CDR3 comprises 16 residues.

This sequence joins TRBV5-1 and TRBJ1-1; D remains ambiguous. CDR1 and CDR2 from the germline V gene are SGHRS and YFSETQ. V lost 4 bases, J lost 0 bases, and 16 bases lay in between. The CDR3 extends over 16 amino acids. CDR3 sequence: CASSLDGAGMNTEAFF. The CDR3 coding sequence is TGCGCCAGCAGCCTGGACGGTGCGGGGATGAACACTGAAGCTTTCTTT.